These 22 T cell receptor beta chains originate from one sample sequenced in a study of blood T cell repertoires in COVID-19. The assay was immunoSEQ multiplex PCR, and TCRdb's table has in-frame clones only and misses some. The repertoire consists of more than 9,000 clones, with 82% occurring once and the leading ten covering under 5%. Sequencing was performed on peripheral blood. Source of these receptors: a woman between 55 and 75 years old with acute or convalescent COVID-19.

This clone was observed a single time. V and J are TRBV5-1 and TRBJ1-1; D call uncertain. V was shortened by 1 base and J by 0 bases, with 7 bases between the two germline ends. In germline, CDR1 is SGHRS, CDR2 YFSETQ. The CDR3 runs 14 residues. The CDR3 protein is CASSLNTMNTEAFF. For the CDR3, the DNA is TGCGCCAGCAGCTTGAACACCATGAACACTGAAGCTTTCTTT.

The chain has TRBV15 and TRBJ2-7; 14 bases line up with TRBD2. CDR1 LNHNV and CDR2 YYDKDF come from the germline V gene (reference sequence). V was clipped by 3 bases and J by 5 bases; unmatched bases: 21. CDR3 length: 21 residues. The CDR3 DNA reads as TGTGCCACCAGCAGCTCCATACCGGGACAGCGACTAGCGGGGGGGCCCCACGAGCAGTACTTC. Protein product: CATSSSIPGQRLAGGPHEQYF. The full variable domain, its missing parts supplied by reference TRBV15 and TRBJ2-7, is DAMVIQNPRYQVTQFGKPVTLSCSQTLNHNVMYWYQQKSSQAPKLLFHYYDKDFNNEADTPDNFQSRRPNTSFCFLDIRSPGLGDTAMYLCATSSSIPGQRLAGGPHEQYFGPGTRLTVT.

The chain's CDR3 is CASSDHREGKNTEAFF. CDR3 DNA sequence: TGTGCCAGCAGTGACCACAGGGAAGGTAAGAACACTGAAGCTTTCTTT. The chain uses TRBV2 and TRBJ1-1; a weak D match, TRBD1 (6 bases). The CDR3 extends over 16 amino acids. Trimming stripped 3 bases from V and 1 base from J, with 15 bases between. Germline loops: CDR1 SNHLY, CDR2 FYNNEI.

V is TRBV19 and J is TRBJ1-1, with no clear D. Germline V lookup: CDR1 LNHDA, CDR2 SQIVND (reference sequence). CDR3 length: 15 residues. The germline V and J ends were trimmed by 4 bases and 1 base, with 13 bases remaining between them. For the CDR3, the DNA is TGTGCCAGTAGTAGGTTCAACACCCCGAACACTGAAGCTTTCTTT. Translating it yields CASSRFNTPNTEAFF. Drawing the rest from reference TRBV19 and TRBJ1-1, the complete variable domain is DGGITQSPKYLFRKEGQNVTLSCEQNLNHDAMYWYRQDPGQGLRLIYYSQIVNDFQKGDIAEGYSVSREKKESFPLTVTSAQKNPTAFYLCASSRFNTPNTEAFFGQGTRLTVV.

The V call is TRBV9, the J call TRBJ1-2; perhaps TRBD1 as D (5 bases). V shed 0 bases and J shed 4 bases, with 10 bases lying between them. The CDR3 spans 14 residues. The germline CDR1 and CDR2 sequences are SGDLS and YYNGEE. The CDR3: CASSVETGFYGYTF. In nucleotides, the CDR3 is TGTGCCAGCAGCGTAGAAACAGGTTTCTATGGCTACACCTTC.

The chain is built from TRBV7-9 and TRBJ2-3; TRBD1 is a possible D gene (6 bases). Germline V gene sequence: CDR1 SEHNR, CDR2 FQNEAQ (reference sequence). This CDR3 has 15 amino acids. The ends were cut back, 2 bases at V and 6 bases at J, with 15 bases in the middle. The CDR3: CASSLRDRIPDTQYF. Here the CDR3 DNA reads TGTGCCAGCAGCTTAAGAGACAGGATCCCGGATACGCAGTATTTT. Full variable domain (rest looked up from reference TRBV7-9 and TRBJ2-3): DTGVSQNPRHKITKRGQNVTFRCDPISEHNRLYWYRQTLGQGPEFLTYFQNEAQLEKSRLLSDRFSAERPKGSFSTLEIQRTEQGDSAMYLCASSLRDRIPDTQYFGPGTRLTVL.

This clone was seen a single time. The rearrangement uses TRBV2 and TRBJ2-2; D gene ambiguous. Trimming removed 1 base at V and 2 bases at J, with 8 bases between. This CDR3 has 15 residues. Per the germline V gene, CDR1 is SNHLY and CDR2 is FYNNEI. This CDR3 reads CASSEGRFNTGELFF. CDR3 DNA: TGTGCCAGCAGTGAAGGGCGGTTTAACACCGGGGAGCTGTTTTTT.

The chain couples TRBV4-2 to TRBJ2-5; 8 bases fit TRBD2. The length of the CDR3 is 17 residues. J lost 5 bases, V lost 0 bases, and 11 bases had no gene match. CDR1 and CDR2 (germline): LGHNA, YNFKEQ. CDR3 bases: TGTGCCAGCAGCCAAGATCATAACGGGGGGGGCAAGGAGACCCAGTACTTC. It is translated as CASSQDHNGGGKETQYF.

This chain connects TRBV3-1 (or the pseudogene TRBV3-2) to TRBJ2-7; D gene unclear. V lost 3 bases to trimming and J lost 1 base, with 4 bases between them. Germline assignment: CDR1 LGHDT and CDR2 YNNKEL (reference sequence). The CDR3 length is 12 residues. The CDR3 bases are TGTGCCAGCAGCCACCTGTCCTACGAGCAGTACTTC. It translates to CASSHLSYEQYF.

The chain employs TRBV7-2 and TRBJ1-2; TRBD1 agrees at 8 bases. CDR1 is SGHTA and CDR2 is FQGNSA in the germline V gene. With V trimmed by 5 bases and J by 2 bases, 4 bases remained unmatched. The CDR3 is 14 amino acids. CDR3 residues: CASSTRTGNYGYTF. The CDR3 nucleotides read TGTGCCAGCAGCACCCGGACAGGGAACTATGGCTACACCTTC.

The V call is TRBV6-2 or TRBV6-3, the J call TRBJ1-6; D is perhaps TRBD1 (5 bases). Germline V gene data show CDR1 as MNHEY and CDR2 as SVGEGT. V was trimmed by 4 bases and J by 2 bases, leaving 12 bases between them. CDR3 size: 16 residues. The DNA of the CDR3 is TGTGCCAGCAGTTCCGGCGTGACAGCCTATAATTCACCCCTCCACTTT. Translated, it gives CASSSGVTAYNSPLHF.

CDR3 coding DNA: TGTGCCAGCAGTCCAACCTACGCGGGCACCCGAGGCTACGAGCAGTACTTC. Translated, it gives CASSPTYAGTRGYEQYF. The chain recombines TRBV27 with TRBJ2-7, with a possible D match to TRBD2 (5 bases). The length of the CDR3 is 17 residues. Trimming pared 5 bases from V and 3 bases from J, leaving 23 bases between. The germline V gene encodes CDR1 MNHEY and CDR2 SMNVEV (reference sequence).

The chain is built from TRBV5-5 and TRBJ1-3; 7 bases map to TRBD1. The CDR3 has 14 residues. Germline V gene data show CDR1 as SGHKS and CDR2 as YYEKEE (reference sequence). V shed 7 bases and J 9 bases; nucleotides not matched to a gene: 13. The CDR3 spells CASFQGQMRGTIYF. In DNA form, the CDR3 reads TGTGCCAGCTTCCAGGGACAGATGCGAGGCACCATATATTTT.

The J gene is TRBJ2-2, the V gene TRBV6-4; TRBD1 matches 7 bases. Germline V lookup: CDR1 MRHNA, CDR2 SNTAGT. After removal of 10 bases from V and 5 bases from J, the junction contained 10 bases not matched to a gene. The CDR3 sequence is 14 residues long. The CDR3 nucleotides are TGTGCCACCGCCGAAACACAGGGGACCGGGGAGCTGTTTTTT. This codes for CATAETQGTGELFF.

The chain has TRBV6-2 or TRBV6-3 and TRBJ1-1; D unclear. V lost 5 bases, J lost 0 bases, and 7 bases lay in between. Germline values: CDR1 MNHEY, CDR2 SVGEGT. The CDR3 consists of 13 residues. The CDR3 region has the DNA TGTGCCAGCAGTCTCAGGCTGAACACTGAAGCTTTCTTT. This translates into CASSLRLNTEAFF.

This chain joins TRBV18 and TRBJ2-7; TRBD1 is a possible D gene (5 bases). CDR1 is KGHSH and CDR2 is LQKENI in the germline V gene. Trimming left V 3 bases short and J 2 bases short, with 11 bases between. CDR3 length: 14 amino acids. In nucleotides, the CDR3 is TGTGCCAGCTCACCGGGGCTGAGAACCTACGAGCAGTACTTC. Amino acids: CASSPGLRTYEQYF.

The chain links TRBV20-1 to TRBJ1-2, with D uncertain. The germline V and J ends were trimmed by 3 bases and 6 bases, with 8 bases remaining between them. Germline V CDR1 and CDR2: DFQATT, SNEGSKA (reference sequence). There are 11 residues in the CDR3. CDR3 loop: CSAREANGYTF. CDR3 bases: TGCAGTGCTAGGGAGGCGAATGGCTACACCTTC.

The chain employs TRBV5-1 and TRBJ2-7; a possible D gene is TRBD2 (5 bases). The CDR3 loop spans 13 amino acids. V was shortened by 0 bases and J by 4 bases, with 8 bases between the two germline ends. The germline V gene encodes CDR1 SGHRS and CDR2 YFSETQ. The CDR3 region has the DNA TGCGCCAGCAGCTTGGACTCGGGGTACGAGCAGTACTTC. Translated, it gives CASSLDSGYEQYF. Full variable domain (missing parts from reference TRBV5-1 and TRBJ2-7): KAGVTQTPRYLIKTRGQQVTLSCSPISGHRSVSWYQQTPGQGLQFLFEYFSETQRNKGNFPGRFSGRQFSNSRSEMNVSTLELGDSALYLCASSLDSGYEQYFGPGTRLTVT.

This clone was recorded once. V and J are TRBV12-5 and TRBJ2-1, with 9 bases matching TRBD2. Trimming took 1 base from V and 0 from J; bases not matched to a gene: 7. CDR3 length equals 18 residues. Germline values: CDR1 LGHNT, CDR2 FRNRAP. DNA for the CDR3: TGTGCTAGTGGTTTGGCGGCGGGGGGGCTAAGCTCCTACAATGAGCAGTTCTTC. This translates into CASGLAAGGLSSYNEQFF.

CDR3: CAWSTGKVNEKLFF. The CDR3 DNA follows: TGTGCCTGGAGCACAGGGAAGGTTAATGAAAAACTGTTTTTT. The chain carries TRBV30 and TRBJ1-4; TRBD1 might be the D (6 bases). The CDR3 is made up of 14 amino acids. V lost 3 bases to trimming and J lost 4 bases, with 12 bases between them. Per the germline V gene, CDR1 is GTSNPN and CDR2 is SVGIG (reference sequence).

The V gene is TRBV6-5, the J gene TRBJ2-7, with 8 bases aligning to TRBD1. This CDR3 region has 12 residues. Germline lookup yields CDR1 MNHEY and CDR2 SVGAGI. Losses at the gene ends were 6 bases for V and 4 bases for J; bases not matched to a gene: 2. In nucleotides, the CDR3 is TGTGCCAGCAGCAGGGGGCTGTACGAGCAGTACTTC. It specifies CASSRGLYEQYF.

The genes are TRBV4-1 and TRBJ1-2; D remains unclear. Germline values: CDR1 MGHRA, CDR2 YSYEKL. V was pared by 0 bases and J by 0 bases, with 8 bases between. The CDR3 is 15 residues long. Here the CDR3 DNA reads TGCGCCAGCAGCCAAGATTGGCACGCTAACTATGGCTACACCTTC. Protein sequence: CASSQDWHANYGYTF.